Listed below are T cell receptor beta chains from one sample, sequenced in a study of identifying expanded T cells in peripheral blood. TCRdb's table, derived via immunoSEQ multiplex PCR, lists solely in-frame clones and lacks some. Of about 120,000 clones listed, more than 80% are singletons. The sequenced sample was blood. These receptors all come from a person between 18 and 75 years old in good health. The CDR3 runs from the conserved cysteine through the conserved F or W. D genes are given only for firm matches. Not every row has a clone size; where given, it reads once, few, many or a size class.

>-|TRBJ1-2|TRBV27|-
TGTGCCAGCAGGGCCGGGGGCTACGGCTACACCTTC
CASRAGGYGYTF
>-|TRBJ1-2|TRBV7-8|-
TGTGCCAGCAGCTTAGCAAGTCATGATGGCTACACCTTC
CASSLASHDGYTF
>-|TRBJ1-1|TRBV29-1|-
TGCAGCGTTGTCTCGACGGGGAACACTGAAGCTTTCTTT
CSVVSTGNTEAFF
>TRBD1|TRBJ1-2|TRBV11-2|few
TGTGCCAGCAGGCCGACAGGGGAACCGTGGGATCACACCTTC
CASRPTGEPWDHTF
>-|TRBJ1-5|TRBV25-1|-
TGTGCCAGCAGTGGCAGACTTAGCAATCAGCCCCAGCATTTT
CASSGRLSNQPQHF
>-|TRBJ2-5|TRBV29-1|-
TGCAGCTCTTCCGGGACTCAGAGAGAGACCCAGTACTTC
CSSSGTQRETQYF
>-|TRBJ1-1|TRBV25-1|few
TGTGCCAGCAGTGAACGGAAAACGAACACTGAAGCTTTCTTT
CASSERKTNTEAFF
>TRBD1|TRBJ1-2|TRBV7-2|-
TGTGCCAGCAGGCAGGGGGCTAGGGTCTACACCTTC
CASRQGARVYTF
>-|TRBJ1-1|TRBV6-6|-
TGTGCCAGCAGTTCTCTGCGGAGACAGGAGGACACTGAAGCTTTCTTT
CASSSLRRQEDTEAFF
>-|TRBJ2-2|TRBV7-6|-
TGTGCCAGCAAAGGGCCGGGCGCGAACACCGGGGAGCTGTTTTTT
CASKGPGANTGELFF
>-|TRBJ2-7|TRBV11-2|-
TGTGCCAGCAGCTTAGGGCAGTCCTACGAGCAGTACTTC
CASSLGQSYEQYF